One T cell receptor beta chain is described in this entry. This CDR3 contains 12 residues. Germline-derived CDR1 and CDR2 are SGHDN and FVKESK. The ends were cut back, 6 bases at V and 9 bases at J, with 15 bases in the middle. The data originate from a study of T cell repertoires in aging, cancer and after chemotherapy. The template was genomic DNA from peripheral blood, not RNA. A mixed TRB-A/B primer pool amplified rearranged TRB by multiplex touch-down PCR. TCRdb re-called the multiplex PCR reads through MiXCR, storing one row per CDR3 protein. Among about 5,200 distinct CDR3 sequences listed, 25% to 30% were seen once.

This chain uses TRBV14 with TRBJ2-7, with D possibly matching TRBD1 (5 bases). The sequence was obtained from a human donor in good health. The sequenced sample was blood. The CDR3: CASSPLGVSQYF. CDR3 bases: TGTGCCAGCAGTCCGTTAGGGGTATCGCAGTACTTC.